The entry that follows covers one T cell receptor (beta chain) sequence. Its antigen is as yet unknown. This sample was included in a study of T cells in localized non-small cell lung cancer. Study observations and caveats: Because researchers sequenced only one region of the tumor, heterogeneity is still possible. Uninvolved adjacent lung showed peak T cell clonality, exceeding tumor.

Trimming took 4 bases from V and 5 from J, leaving 16 bases between them. The CDR3 spans 14 residues. CDR1 SGHRS and CDR2 YFSETQ come from the germline V gene. Assay: immunoSEQ multiplex PCR; the TCRdb copy retains only in-frame clones and omits some. The repertoire consists of some 15,000 clones, with roughly 89% occurring once and the leading ten covering 0.9% to 1.5%. The chain couples TRBV5-1 to TRBJ2-7, with TRBD2 as a possible D gene (5 bases). The sequences come from peripheral blood mononuclear cells, collected before any cancer treatment. The receptor was derived from a woman aged 35-75 years with stage III lung adenocarcinoma. CDR3 residues: CASSRGFAGHEQYF. CDR3 DNA: TGCGCCAGCAGCCGCGGCTTTGCGGGTCACGAGCAGTACTTC.